This TCR beta chain was recorded in a study of blood T cell repertoires in COVID-19. About the study: Sample material is recorded as cDNA or gDNA derived from T cells, B-cell-depleted T cells, or PBMCs.

Original processing notes: Reference gene primer amplification gave nucleated cell count estimates. Sequenced by immunoSEQ multiplex PCR; TCRdb stores in-frame clones only, minus some. V and J calls and clone size come straight from that table; D and trimming were deduced from the DNA. Among around 200,000 clones listed, around 86% were seen once. V was clipped by 8 bases and J by 6 bases, with 16 bases between them. Germline-derived CDR1 and CDR2 are LGHDT and YNNKEL (reference sequence). This CDR3 contains 13 residues. The sample taken for sequencing was peripheral blood. The chain joins TRBV3-1 (or the pseudogene TRBV3-2) to TRBJ1-1; a weak D match, TRBD1 (6 bases). The sequence was collected from a man between 35 and 55 years old with active or convalescent COVID-19. CDR3 residues: CASGKGERSEAFF. The CDR3 DNA sequence: TGTGCCAGCGGGAAGGGGGAGCGGTCTGAAGCTTTCTTT.